The 32 T cell receptor beta chains given below trace back to one sample, sequenced in a study of shared clonotypes between healthy human individuals. Naive-designated CD8 cells lacked CD45RO, were positively enriched for CCR7, and omitted terminally differentiated effector memory CD45RA+ cells. Generated by immunoSEQ multiplex PCR, the TCRdb table keeps only in-frame clones and is missing some. The table includes about 800,000 clones, just over 95% detected once. Sequencing was done on a sample of naive CD8+ T cells sorted from blood. The receptors originated from a man aged 25-45 years in good health.

The chain is built from TRBV4-3 and TRBJ1-4, with D possibly matching TRBD1 (5 bases). CDR3 size: 16 residues. CDR1 LGHNA and CDR2 YSLEER come from the germline V gene. Trimming pared 2 bases from V and 7 bases from J, leaving 17 bases between. The CDR3 coding sequence is TGCGCCAGCAGCCAAAAGGCTTGGGGGGGTTCTGAAAAACTGTTTTTT. Translated: CASSQKAWGGSEKLFF.

In this sample, this clone turned up a few times. The chain combines TRBV10-2 with TRBJ2-1; 7 bases map to TRBD2. The germline V gene has CDR1 WSHSY and CDR2 SAAADI. CDR3 length: 14 residues. Trimming took 3 bases from V and 3 from J; bases not matched to a gene: 2. The CDR3, as DNA: TGCGCCAGCAGTGATGGGGGGGACTACAATGAGCAGTTCTTC. Encoded protein: CASSDGGDYNEQFF.

This clone came up a few times. V is TRBV28 and J is TRBJ1-5; D not resolved. Trimming removed 3 bases from V and 0 bases from J, with 9 bases in between. The CDR3 covers 15 residues. Germline CDR1 MDHEN, CDR2 SYDVKM. The DNA for the CDR3 is TGTGCCAGCAGTTTTCGATTGGATAGCAATCAGCCCCAGCATTTT. Its protein product is CASSFRLDSNQPQHF.

A word on this clone: The sample contains more than one DNA sequence encoding this CDR3. The rearrangement joins TRBV9 to TRBJ2-1; TRBD2 matches 7 bases. Germline CDR1 reads SGDLS; CDR2 reads YYNGEE. Trimming cost V 0 bases and J 0 bases; bases outside gene matches: 3. The CDR3 is made up of 16 amino acids. The CDR3 DNA is TGTGCCAGCAGCGTAGATAGGACTAGCTCCTACAATGAGCAGTTCTTC. This codes for CASSVDRTSSYNEQFF. Based on the CDR3 plus reference TRBV9 and TRBJ2-1, the full variable domain is DSGVTQTPKHLITATGQRVTLRCSPRSGDLSVYWYQQSLDQGLQFLIQYYNGEERAKGNILERFSAQQFPDLHSELNLSSLELGDSALYFCASSVDRTSSYNEQFFGPGTRLTVL.

This clone was detected only once. The rearrangement joins TRBV4-3 to TRBJ2-2; 10 bases agree with TRBD2. V was pared by 4 bases and J by 1 base, with 3 bases of the junction left unmatched. The CDR3 sequence is 16 residues long. Germline-derived CDR1 and CDR2 are LGHNA and YSLEER. The CDR3 region is CASSPGLAQNTGELFF. In nucleotides, the CDR3 is TGCGCCAGCAGCCCGGGACTAGCGCAGAACACCGGGGAGCTGTTTTTT.

The chain links TRBV6-1 to TRBJ2-1; TRBD2 matches at 8 bases. Germline loops: CDR1 MNHNS, CDR2 SASEGT. CDR3 length: 15 amino acids. The V and J ends lost 2 bases and 8 bases, in that order; junction bases with no gene match: 8. The DNA for the CDR3 is TGTGCCAGCAGTGAACCAGCGGGAGTATTCGATGAGCAGTTCTTC. As protein: CASSEPAGVFDEQFF.

This chain connects TRBV28 to TRBJ2-3, with 11 positions matching TRBD2. The CDR3 runs to 16 residues. V was pared by 6 bases and J by 2 bases, with 7 bases of the junction left unmatched. The V gene's germline CDR1 is MDHEN and CDR2 SYDVKM. For the CDR3, the DNA is TGTGCCAGCAGAGCTATACTAGCGGGAGTCACAGATACGCAGTATTTT. This codes for CASRAILAGVTDTQYF.

This chain links TRBV19 with TRBJ1-5, with D tentatively TRBD1 (5 bases). The germline gives CDR1 LNHDA, CDR2 SQIVND (reference sequence). Trimming cost V 6 bases and J 9 bases, with 15 bases left between them. This CDR3 is built from 13 residues. The CDR3 DNA reads as TGTGCCAGTAGACTCGACAGTTTTTCGCCCCAGCATTTT. Amino acid sequence: CASRLDSFSPQHF.

CDR3 nucleotides: TGTGCCAGCAGTTACTCTCATGGGAGGGATGGCTACACCTTC. This gives the protein CASSYSHGRDGYTF. The rearrangement uses TRBV6-5 and TRBJ1-2, with unresolved D. CDR3 length equals 14 residues. Looked up from germline, CDR1 is MNHEY and CDR2 is SVGAGI. V gave up 0 bases and J gave up 6 bases, with 11 bases separating them.

This chain connects TRBV5-6 to TRBJ2-3, with 9 nucleotides matching TRBD1. In germline, CDR1 is SGHDT, CDR2 YYEEEE. There are 15 residues in the CDR3. V gave up 3 bases and J gave up 4 bases; unmatched junction bases: 6. CDR3 residues: CASSSRDRVPDTQYF. CDR3 coding DNA: TGTGCCAGCAGCTCCCGGGACAGGGTTCCAGATACGCAGTATTTT. Based on the CDR3 plus reference TRBV5-6 and TRBJ2-3, the full variable domain is DAGVTQSPTHLIKTRGQQVTLRCSPKSGHDTVSWYQQALGQGPQFIFQYYEEEERQRGNFPDRFSGHQFPNYSSELNVNALLLGDSALYLCASSSRDRVPDTQYFGPGTRLTVL.

V is TRBV28 and J is TRBJ1-5; D gene uncertain. Trimming removed 3 bases from V and 1 base from J, with 7 bases in between. The CDR3 is 14 residues long. Germline V CDR1 and CDR2: MDHEN, SYDVKM. The CDR3 reads CASSLRLSNQPQHF. The DNA for the CDR3 is TGTGCCAGCAGTTTGAGGTTAAGCAATCAGCCCCAGCATTTT.

The rearrangement links TRBV9 to TRBJ1-1; D unresolved. CDR3 length equals 13 residues. Germline loops: CDR1 SGDLS, CDR2 YYNGEE. V lost 6 bases to trimming and J lost 3 bases, with 12 bases between them. CDR3 DNA sequence: TGTGCCAGCAACCCCGAAGGGTACACTGAAGCTTTCTTT. It encodes CASNPEGYTEAFF.

The chain carries TRBV7-6 and TRBJ2-7; a weak D match, TRBD2 (6 bases). V was pared by 4 bases and J by 6 bases, with 16 bases between. CDR3 length: 14 amino acids. Germline V gene lookup returns CDR1 SGHVS and CDR2 FNYEAQ. The CDR3 spells CASSSQTSSSEQYF. The CDR3 DNA is TGTGCCAGCAGCTCCCAGACTAGTTCTTCCGAGCAGTACTTC.

This chain uses TRBV27 with TRBJ2-3, with TRBD1 matching over 7 bases. Trimming removed 5 bases from V and 3 bases from J; junction bases left unmatched: 8. Per the germline V gene, CDR1 is MNHEY and CDR2 is SMNVEV (reference sequence). CDR3 length equals 15 residues. This CDR3 reads CASSDRVVRTDTQYF. CDR3 sequence (DNA): TGTGCCAGCAGTGACAGGGTAGTAAGGACAGATACGCAGTATTTT.

This rearrangement joins TRBV11-2 to TRBJ2-7; 8 nucleotides align to TRBD1. This CDR3 spans 17 amino acids. J lost 3 bases, V lost 7 bases, and 17 bases had no gene match. Germline CDR1 is SGHAT and CDR2 is FQNNGV. The CDR3 DNA follows: TGTGCCAGCACCATTATGGGGAACCGTACAGGGGGCTACGAGCAGTACTTC. It yields the protein CASTIMGNRTGGYEQYF.

The chain employs TRBV27 and TRBJ2-7; D might be TRBD1 or TRBD2, each matching 5 bases. V shed 4 bases and J shed 7 bases, with 20 bases lying between them. CDR1 is MNHEY, CDR2 SMNVEV, per germline (reference sequence). This CDR3 is 15 amino acids long. The CDR3 nucleotides are TGTGCCAGCAGTTCCGGGACGAATCTATTGAAGGAGCAGTACTTC. Translating gives CASSSGTNLLKEQYF.

This chain links TRBV10-3 with TRBJ2-1; a possible D gene is TRBD2 (6 bases). In germline, CDR1 is ENHRY, CDR2 SYGVKD. The CDR3 covers 14 residues. V was pared by 8 bases and J by 7 bases, with 18 bases between. The CDR3 is CAIGDPGVGNEQFF. CDR3 DNA: TGTGCCATCGGAGACCCGGGAGTAGGGAATGAGCAGTTCTTC.

This chain links TRBV18 with TRBJ2-5; the D gene is possibly TRBD2 (6 bases). V lost 0 bases and J 7 bases, leaving 15 bases between the germline ends. This CDR3 is 15 amino acids long. The germline V gene encodes CDR1 KGHSH and CDR2 LQKENI. The CDR3 here is CASSPPTEGMVTQYF. The CDR3, as DNA: TGTGCCAGCTCACCACCGACGGAGGGGATGGTGACCCAGTACTTC.

This clone has only a few counts. The CDR3 bases are TGCAGTGCCACGTACAATGAGCAGTTCTTC. As protein: CSATYNEQFF. The chain couples TRBV20-1 to TRBJ2-1; D is ambiguous. The CDR3 spans 10 residues. Trimming pared 6 bases from V and 4 bases from J, leaving 4 bases between. Germline loops: CDR1 DFQATT, CDR2 SNEGSKA (reference sequence).

The chain couples TRBV10-3 to TRBJ1-3; D not certain. The CDR3 is 14 amino acids. V lost 10 bases and J 0 bases, leaving 13 bases between the germline ends. Germline lookup yields CDR1 ENHRY and CDR2 SYGVKD. CDR3 sequence reads: CASYDRDSGNTIYF. The CDR3 bases are TGTGCCAGCTACGACCGAGACTCTGGAAACACCATATATTTT.

The chain uses TRBV6-5 and TRBJ2-7; tentatively, D is TRBD1 or TRBD2 (5 bases each). V lost 9 bases to trimming and J lost 4 bases, with 19 bases between them. The CDR3 runs 14 residues. Per the germline V gene, CDR1 is MNHEY and CDR2 is SVGAGI. CDR3 protein: CASPVGWDEYEQYF. CDR3 bases: TGTGCCAGTCCGGTGGGGTGGGACGAATACGAGCAGTACTTC.

The V gene is TRBV6-5, the J gene TRBJ2-7; TRBD1 matches at 8 bases. The V gene end was trimmed by 5 bases and the J gene end by 6 bases; junction bases not matched to a gene: 9. The CDR3 loop spans 14 amino acids. CDR1 and CDR2 (germline): MNHEY, SVGAGI. The CDR3 loop is CASSLGQGAIEQYF. DNA for the CDR3: TGTGCCAGCAGTCTAGGGCAGGGGGCAATCGAGCAGTACTTC.

The chain couples TRBV7-9 to TRBJ2-7; 12 positions agree with TRBD2. Germline CDR1 and CDR2: SEHNR and FQNEAQ (reference sequence). V was pared by 4 bases and J by 3 bases, with 7 bases of the junction left unmatched. The CDR3 is 16 amino acids. The CDR3 here is CASSSPTSGRIYEQYF. The CDR3 coding sequence is TGTGCCAGCAGCTCCCCTACTAGCGGGAGGATCTACGAGCAGTACTTC. Filled out from reference TRBV7-9 and TRBJ2-7, the complete variable domain reads DTGVSQNPRHKITKRGQNVTFRCDPISEHNRLYWYRQTLGQGPEFLTYFQNEAQLEKSRLLSDRFSAERPKGSFSTLEIQRTEQGDSAMYLCASSSPTSGRIYEQYFGPGTRLTVT.

The rearrangement joins TRBV7-9 to TRBJ2-5; 10 bases are a match to TRBD2. Germline CDR1 is SEHNR and CDR2 is FQNEAQ (reference sequence). With V trimmed by 8 bases and J by 1 base, 13 bases remained unmatched. This CDR3 has 17 amino acids. The CDR3 region has the DNA TGTGCCAGCGGCGGAGCTAGCGGGAGAGGGTTCCAAGAGACCCAGTACTTC. This translates into CASGGASGRGFQETQYF.

CDR3 nucleotides: TGTGCCAGCAGCTTGGCCGTTTTTTCAGGGGTTGACTATGGCTACACCTTC. Protein product: CASSLAVFSGVDYGYTF. The chain recombines TRBV5-6 with TRBJ1-2, with D perhaps matching TRBD1 (6 bases). The CDR3 has 17 amino acids. The germline V gene encodes CDR1 SGHDT and CDR2 YYEEEE. V shed 0 bases and J shed 3 bases, with 18 bases lying between them.

The chain recombines TRBV7-9 with TRBJ2-5; 10 nucleotides agree with TRBD2. CDR3 length equals 15 residues. V dropped 4 bases and J dropped 2; count of bases not matched to a gene: 4. The germline CDR1 and CDR2 sequences are SEHNR and FQNEAQ (reference sequence). This CDR3 reads CASSSPGLAQETQYF. The CDR3, as DNA: TGTGCCAGCAGCTCACCGGGACTAGCGCAAGAGACCCAGTACTTC.

The chain joins TRBV18 to TRBJ2-7; a possible D gene is TRBD1 (5 bases). Looked up from germline, CDR1 is KGHSH and CDR2 is LQKENI. The V gene lost 2 bases and the J gene lost 0 bases, with 11 bases spanning the gap. The CDR3 loop spans 15 amino acids. The CDR3 region is CASSPETESSYEQYF. The CDR3 coding sequence is TGTGCCAGCTCACCAGAGACAGAGAGCTCCTACGAGCAGTACTTC.

The chain recombines TRBV10-3 with TRBJ2-1; TRBD2 matches 14 bases. The trim removed 4 bases at V and 9 bases at J, leaving 5 bases unmatched. In germline, CDR1 is ENHRY, CDR2 SYGVKD. This CDR3 comprises 15 residues. The CDR3 reads CAISGGLAGEAEQFF. DNA of the CDR3: TGTGCCATCAGTGGGGGACTAGCGGGAGAGGCTGAGCAGTTCTTC.

The chain combines TRBV14 with TRBJ2-1; D is unresolved. This CDR3 has 12 residues. The germline V gene has CDR1 SGHDN and CDR2 FVKESK. Trimming removed 1 base from V and 15 bases from J, with 13 bases in between. The CDR3, as DNA: TGTGCCAGCAGCCAAGCGTCCCTAAGGTTGTTCTTC. Protein: CASSQASLRLFF.

The chain links TRBV7-9 to TRBJ2-5; D is ambiguous. V shed 6 bases and J shed 1 base, with 15 bases lying between them. The CDR3 contains 15 residues. Germline values: CDR1 SEHNR, CDR2 FQNEAQ (reference sequence). The CDR3 sequence: CASRPKPTGQETQYF. The CDR3 DNA reads as TGTGCCAGCAGACCTAAACCAACGGGCCAAGAGACCCAGTACTTC.

The J gene is TRBJ2-7, the V gene TRBV11-2; no firm D call. The CDR3 spans 15 residues. Germline lookup yields CDR1 SGHAT and CDR2 FQNNGV. V was clipped by 0 bases and J by 0 bases, with 9 bases between them. CDR3 region: CASSLEMPSSYEQYF. Written as DNA, the CDR3 is TGTGCCAGCAGCTTAGAGATGCCGAGCTCCTACGAGCAGTACTTC. Supplemented by reference TRBV11-2 and TRBJ2-7, the full variable domain reads EAGVAQSPRYKIIEKRQSVAFWCNPISGHATLYWYQQILGQGPKLLIQFQNNGVVDDSQLPKDRFSAERLKGVDSTLKIQPAKLEDSAVYLCASSLEMPSSYEQYFGPGTRLTVT.

The chain is built from TRBV7-8 and TRBJ2-3; 7 nucleotides line up with TRBD1. CDR3 length: 16 residues. The trim removed 0 bases at V and 3 bases at J, leaving 6 bases unmatched. Germline V gene data show CDR1 as SGHVS and CDR2 as FQNEAQ. In DNA, the CDR3 is TGTGCCAGCAGCTTAGCCGCCGGGACAGTAACAGATACGCAGTATTTT. Amino acids: CASSLAAGTVTDTQYF.